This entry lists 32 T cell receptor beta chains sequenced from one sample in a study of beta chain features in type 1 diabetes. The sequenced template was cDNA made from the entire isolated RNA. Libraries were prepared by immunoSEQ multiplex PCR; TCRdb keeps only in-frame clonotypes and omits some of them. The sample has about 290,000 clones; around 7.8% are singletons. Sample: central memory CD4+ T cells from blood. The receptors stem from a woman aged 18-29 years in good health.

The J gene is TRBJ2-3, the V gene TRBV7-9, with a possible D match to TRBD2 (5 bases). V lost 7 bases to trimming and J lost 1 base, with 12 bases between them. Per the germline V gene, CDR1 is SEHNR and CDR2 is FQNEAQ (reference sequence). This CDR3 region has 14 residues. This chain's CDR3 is CASKLVSGTDTQYF. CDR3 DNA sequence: TGTGCCAGCAAACTAGTATCTGGCACAGATACGCAGTATTTT.

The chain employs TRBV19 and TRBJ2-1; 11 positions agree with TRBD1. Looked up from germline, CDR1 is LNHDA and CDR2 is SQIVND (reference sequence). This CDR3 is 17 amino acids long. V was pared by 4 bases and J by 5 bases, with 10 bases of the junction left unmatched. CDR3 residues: CASSRRTGGGRDNEQFF. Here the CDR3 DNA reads TGTGCCAGTAGTAGAAGGACAGGGGGCGGTCGGGACAATGAGCAGTTCTTC.

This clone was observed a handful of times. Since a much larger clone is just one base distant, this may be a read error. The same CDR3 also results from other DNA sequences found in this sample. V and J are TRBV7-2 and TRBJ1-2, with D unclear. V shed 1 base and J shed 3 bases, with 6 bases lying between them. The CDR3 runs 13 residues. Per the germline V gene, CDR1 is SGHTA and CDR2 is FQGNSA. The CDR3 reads CASSLDPDYGYTF. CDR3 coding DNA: TGTGCCAGCAGCTTAGATCCGGACTATGGCTACACCTTC.

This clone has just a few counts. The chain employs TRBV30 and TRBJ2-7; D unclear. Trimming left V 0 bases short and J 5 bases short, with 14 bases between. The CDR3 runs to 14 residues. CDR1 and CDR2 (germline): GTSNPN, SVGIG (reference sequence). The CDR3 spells CAWSVLGRADEQYF. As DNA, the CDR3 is TGTGCCTGGAGTGTACTTGGCCGCGCAGACGAGCAGTACTTC.

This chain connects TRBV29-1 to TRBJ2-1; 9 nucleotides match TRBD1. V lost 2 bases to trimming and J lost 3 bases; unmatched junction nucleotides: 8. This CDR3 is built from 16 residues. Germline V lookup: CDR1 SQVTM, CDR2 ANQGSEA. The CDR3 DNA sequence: TGCAGCGTTGAATCGGGAGTGACAGGGGGCTACAATGAGCAGTTCTTC. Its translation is CSVESGVTGGYNEQFF.

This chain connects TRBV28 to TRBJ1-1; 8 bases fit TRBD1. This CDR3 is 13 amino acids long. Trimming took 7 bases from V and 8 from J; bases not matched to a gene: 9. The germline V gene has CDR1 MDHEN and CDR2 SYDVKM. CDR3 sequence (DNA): TGTGCCAGCACTCGCCTGACAGGGGTCGAAGCTTTCTTT. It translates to CASTRLTGVEAFF.

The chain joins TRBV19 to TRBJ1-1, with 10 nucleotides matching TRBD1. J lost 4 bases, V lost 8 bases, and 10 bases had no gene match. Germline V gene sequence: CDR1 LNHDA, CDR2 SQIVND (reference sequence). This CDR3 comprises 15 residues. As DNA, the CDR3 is TGTGCCAGTGCCGCGCGGGACAGGGGACTCACTGAAGCTTTCTTT. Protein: CASAARDRGLTEAFF. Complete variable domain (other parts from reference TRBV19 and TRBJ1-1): DGGITQSPKYLFRKEGQNVTLSCEQNLNHDAMYWYRQDPGQGLRLIYYSQIVNDFQKGDIAEGYSVSREKKESFPLTVTSAQKNPTAFYLCASAARDRGLTEAFFGQGTRLTVV.

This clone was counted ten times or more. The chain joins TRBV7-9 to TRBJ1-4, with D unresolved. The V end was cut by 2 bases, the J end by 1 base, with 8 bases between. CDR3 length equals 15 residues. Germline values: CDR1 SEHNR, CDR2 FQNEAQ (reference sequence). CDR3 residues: CASSLWAGTNEKLFF. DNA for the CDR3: TGTGCCAGCAGCTTATGGGCGGGAACTAATGAAAAACTGTTTTTT. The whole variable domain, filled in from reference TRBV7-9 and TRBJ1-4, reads DTGVSQNPRHKITKRGQNVTFRCDPISEHNRLYWYRQTLGQGPEFLTYFQNEAQLEKSRLLSDRFSAERPKGSFSTLEIQRTEQGDSAMYLCASSLWAGTNEKLFFGSGTQLSVL.

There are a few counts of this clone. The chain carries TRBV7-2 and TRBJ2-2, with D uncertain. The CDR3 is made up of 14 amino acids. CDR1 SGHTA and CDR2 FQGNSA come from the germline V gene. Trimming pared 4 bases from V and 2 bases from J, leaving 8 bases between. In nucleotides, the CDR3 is TGTGCCAGCAGCTCTTCCGTCAACACCGGGGAGCTGTTTTTT. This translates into CASSSSVNTGELFF.

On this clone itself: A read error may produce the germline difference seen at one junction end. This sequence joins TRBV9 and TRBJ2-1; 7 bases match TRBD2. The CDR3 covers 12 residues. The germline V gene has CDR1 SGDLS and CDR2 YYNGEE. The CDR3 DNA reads TGTGCCAGCACCTCGACCGGGCGGGAGTGGGTCTTC. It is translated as CASTSTGREWVF.

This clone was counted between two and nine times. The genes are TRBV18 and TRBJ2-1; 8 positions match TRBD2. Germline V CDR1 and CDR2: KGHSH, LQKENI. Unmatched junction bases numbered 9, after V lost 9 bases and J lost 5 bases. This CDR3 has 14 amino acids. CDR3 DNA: TGTGCCAGTGCCGGGGGGGCGAGGAACAATGAGCAGTTCTTC. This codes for CASAGGARNNEQFF.

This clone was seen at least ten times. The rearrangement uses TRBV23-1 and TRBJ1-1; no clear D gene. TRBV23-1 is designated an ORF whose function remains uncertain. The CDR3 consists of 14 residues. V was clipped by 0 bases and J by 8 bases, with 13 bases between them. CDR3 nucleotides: TGCGCCAGCAGTCAATCGGAGACCCTAGGCGAAGCTTTCTTT. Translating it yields CASSQSETLGEAFF.

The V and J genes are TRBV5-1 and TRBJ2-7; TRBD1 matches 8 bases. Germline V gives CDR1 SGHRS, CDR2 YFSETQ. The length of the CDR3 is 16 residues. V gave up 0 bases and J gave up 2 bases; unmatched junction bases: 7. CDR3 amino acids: CASSLEWTGSPYEQYF. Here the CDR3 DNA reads TGCGCCAGCAGCTTGGAGTGGACAGGGAGCCCCTACGAGCAGTACTTC.

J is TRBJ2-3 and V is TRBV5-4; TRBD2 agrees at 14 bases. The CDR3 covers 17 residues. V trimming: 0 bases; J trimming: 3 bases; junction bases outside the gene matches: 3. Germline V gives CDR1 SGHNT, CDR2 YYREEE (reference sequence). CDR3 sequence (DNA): TGTGCCAGCAGCTTGGGACTAGCGGGAGGGCTTACAGATACGCAGTATTTT. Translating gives CASSLGLAGGLTDTQYF.

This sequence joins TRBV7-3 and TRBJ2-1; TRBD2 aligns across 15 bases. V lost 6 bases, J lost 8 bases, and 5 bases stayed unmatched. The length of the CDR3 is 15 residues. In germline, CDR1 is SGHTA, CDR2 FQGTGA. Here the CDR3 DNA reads TGTGCCAGCAGTCCAGGACTAGCGGGAGGGGATGAGCAGTTCTTC. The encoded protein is CASSPGLAGGDEQFF.

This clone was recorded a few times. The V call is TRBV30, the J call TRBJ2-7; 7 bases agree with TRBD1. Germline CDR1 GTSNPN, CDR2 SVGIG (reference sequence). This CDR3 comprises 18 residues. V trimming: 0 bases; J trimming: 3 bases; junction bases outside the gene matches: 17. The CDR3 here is CAWSVQDGYRGYRYEQYF. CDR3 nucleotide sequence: TGTGCCTGGAGTGTACAGGACGGGTACAGGGGATACCGCTACGAGCAGTACTTC. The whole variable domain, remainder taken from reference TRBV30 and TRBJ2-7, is SQTIHQWPATLVQPVGSPLSLECTVEGTSNPNLYWYRQAAGRGLQLLFYSVGIGQISSEVPQNLSASRPQDRQFILSSKKLLLSDSGFYLCAWSVQDGYRGYRYEQYFGPGTRLTVT.

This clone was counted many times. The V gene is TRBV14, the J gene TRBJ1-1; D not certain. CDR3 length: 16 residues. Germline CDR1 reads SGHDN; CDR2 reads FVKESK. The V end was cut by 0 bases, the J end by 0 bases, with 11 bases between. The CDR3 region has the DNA TGTGCCAGCAGCCAAGAACACAGACTGATGAACACTGAAGCTTTCTTT. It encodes CASSQEHRLMNTEAFF.

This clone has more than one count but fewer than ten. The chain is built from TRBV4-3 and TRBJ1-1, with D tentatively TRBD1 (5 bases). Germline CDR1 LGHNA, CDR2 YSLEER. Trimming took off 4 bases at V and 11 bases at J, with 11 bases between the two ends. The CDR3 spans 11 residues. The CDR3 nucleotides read TGCGCCAGCAGCCTCGGGGGTCCGGCTTTCTTT. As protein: CASSLGGPAFF.

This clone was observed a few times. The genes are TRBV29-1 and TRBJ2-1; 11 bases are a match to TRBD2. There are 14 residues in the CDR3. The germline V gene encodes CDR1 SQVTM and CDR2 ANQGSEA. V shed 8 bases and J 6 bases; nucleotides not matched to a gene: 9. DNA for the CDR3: TGCAGCTCCTATGGACTAGCGGGTACCAATGAGCAGTTCTTC. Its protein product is CSSYGLAGTNEQFF.

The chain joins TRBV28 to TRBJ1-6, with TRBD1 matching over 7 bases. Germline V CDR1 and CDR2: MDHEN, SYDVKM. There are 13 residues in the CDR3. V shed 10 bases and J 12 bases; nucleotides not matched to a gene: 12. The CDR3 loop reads CATLTGAGKPLHF. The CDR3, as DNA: TGTGCCACCCTCACAGGGGCCGGGAAACCCCTCCACTTT.

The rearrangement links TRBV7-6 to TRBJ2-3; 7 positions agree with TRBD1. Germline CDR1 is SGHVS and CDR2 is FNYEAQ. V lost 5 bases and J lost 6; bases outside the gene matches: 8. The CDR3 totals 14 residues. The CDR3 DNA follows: TGTGCCAGCAGCCCACACAGGGGCGTGGATACGCAGTATTTT. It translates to CASSPHRGVDTQYF. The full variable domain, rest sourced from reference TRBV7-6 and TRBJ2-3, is GAGVSQSPRYKVTKRGQDVALRCDPISGHVSLYWYRQALGQGPEFLTYFNYEAQQDKSGLPNDRFSAERPEGSISTLTIQRTEQRDSAMYRCASSPHRGVDTQYFGPGTRLTVL.

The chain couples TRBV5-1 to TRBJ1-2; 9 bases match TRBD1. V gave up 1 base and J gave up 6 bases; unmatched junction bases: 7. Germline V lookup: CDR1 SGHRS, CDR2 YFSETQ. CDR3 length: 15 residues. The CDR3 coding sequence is TGCGCCAGCAGCTTGCAGGTGGGACAGGGAAATGGCTACACCTTC. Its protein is CASSLQVGQGNGYTF.

The CDR3 sequence is CASSHPRGQRTDTQYF. As DNA, the CDR3 is TGCGCCAGCAGCCACCCTCGGGGGCAGCGCACAGATACGCAGTATTTT. The J gene is TRBJ2-3, the V gene TRBV4-3; D tentatively reads TRBD1 or TRBD2 (6 bases each). This CDR3 is built from 16 residues. V was pared by 3 bases and J by 1 base, with 14 bases between. Germline loops: CDR1 LGHNA, CDR2 YSLEER.

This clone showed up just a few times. CDR3 sequence: CASSATSPTLGYTF. The CDR3 DNA sequence: TGTGCCAGCAGCGCTACCTCACCTACTTTAGGCTACACCTTC. The chain is built from TRBV7-9 and TRBJ1-2; D is unclear. This CDR3 region has 14 residues. Germline values: CDR1 SEHNR, CDR2 FQNEAQ (reference sequence). V gave up 5 bases and J gave up 8 bases, with 18 bases separating them.

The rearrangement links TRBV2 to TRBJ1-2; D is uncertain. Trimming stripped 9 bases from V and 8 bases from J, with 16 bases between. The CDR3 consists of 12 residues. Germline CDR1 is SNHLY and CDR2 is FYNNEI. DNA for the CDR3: TGTGCCAGTCGTGCGCGGCCCGAGGGCTACACCTTC. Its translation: CASRARPEGYTF.

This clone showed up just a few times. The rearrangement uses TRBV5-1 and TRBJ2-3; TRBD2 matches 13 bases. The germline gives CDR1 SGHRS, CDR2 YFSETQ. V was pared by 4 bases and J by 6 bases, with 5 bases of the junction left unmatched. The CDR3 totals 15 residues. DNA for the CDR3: TGCGCCAGCAGCCCAGGACTAGCGGGGGCGGATACGCAGTATTTT. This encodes CASSPGLAGADTQYF.

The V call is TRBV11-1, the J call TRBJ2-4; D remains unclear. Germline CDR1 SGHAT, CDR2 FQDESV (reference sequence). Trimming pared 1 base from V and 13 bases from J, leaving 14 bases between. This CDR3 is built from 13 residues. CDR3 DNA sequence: TGTGCCAGCAGCTTAGGGGCTGGGTCCAAGCAGTACTTC. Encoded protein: CASSLGAGSKQYF.

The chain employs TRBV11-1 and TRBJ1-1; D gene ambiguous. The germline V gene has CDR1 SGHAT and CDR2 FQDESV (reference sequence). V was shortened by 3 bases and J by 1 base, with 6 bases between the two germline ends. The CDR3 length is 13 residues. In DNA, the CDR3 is TGTGCCAGCAGCTTCGCGGAGAACACTGAAGCTTTCTTT. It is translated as CASSFAENTEAFF.

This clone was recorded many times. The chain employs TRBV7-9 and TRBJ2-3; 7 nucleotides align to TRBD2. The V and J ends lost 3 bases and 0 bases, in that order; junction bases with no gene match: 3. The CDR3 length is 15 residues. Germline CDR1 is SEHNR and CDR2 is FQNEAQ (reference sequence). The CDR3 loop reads CASSFRGGSTDTQYF. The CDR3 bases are TGTGCCAGCAGCTTTCGGGGAGGGAGCACAGATACGCAGTATTTT. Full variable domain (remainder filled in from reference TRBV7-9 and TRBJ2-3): DTGVSQNPRHKITKRGQNVTFRCDPISEHNRLYWYRQTLGQGPEFLTYFQNEAQLEKSRLLSDRFSAERPKGSFSTLEIQRTEQGDSAMYLCASSFRGGSTDTQYFGPGTRLTVL.

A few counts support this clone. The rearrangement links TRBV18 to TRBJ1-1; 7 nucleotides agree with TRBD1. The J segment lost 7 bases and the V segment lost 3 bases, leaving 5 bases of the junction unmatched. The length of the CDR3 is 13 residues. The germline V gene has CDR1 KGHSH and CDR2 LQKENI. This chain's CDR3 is CASSPNRQGEAFF. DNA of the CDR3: TGTGCCAGCTCACCTAACCGACAGGGTGAAGCTTTCTTT. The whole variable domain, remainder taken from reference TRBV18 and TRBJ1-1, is NAGVMQNPRHLVRRRGQEARLRCSPMKGHSHVYWYRQLPEEGLKFMVYLQKENIIDESGMPKERFSAEFPKEGPSILRIQQVVRGDSAAYFCASSPNRQGEAFFGQGTRLTVV.

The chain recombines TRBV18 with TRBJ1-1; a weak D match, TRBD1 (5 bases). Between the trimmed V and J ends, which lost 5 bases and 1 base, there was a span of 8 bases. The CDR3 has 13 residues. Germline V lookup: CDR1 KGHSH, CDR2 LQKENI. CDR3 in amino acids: CASSEGRNTEAFF. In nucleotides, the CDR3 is TGTGCCAGCTCAGAGGGGAGGAACACTGAAGCTTTCTTT.

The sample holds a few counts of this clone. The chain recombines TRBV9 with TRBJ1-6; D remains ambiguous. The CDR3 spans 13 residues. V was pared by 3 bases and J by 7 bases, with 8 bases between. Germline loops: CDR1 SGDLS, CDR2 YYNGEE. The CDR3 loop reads CASSASENSPLHF. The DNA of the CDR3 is TGTGCCAGCAGCGCCTCCGAAAATTCACCCCTCCACTTT. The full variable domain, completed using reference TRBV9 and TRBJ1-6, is DSGVTQTPKHLITATGQRVTLRCSPRSGDLSVYWYQQSLDQGLQFLIQYYNGEERAKGNILERFSAQQFPDLHSELNLSSLELGDSALYFCASSASENSPLHFGNGTRLTVT.